Each of the 15 T cell receptor beta chains below was sequenced from the same sample in a study of breast tumors, draining lymph nodes, adjacent tissues. TCRdb passed the multiplex PCR reads through MiXCR, listing each CDR3 protein once. The sample comprises more than 9,500 distinct CDR3 sequences, about 56% of which are singletons, and about a third rests with the top ten. Sequencing input: breast tumor tissue. These receptors were obtained from a female donor with breast cancer. Some clones in this sample may be carry-over from other donors' samples.

The chain couples TRBV7-9 to TRBJ2-7; 10 nucleotides align to TRBD1. Germline assignment: CDR1 SEHNR and CDR2 FQNEAQ (reference sequence). This CDR3 has 15 amino acids. The V segment lost 2 bases and the J segment 3 bases; nucleotides outside the gene matches: 4. This CDR3 reads CASSLTRDRGYEQYF. Here the CDR3 DNA reads TGTGCCAGCAGCTTAACCAGGGACAGGGGCTACGAGCAGTACTTC.

V and J are TRBV7-9 and TRBJ1-6; D gene uncertain. CDR3 length equals 13 residues. The germline V gene has CDR1 SEHNR and CDR2 FQNEAQ (reference sequence). V lost 5 bases, J lost 8 bases, and 10 bases lay in between. CDR3 region: CASSTRTDSPLHF. CDR3 DNA: TGTGCCAGCAGCACCCGGACGGATTCACCCCTCCACTTT.

V and J are TRBV15 and TRBJ2-7, with TRBD1 identical over 9 bases. The CDR3 covers 16 residues. Looked up from germline, CDR1 is LNHNV and CDR2 is YYDKDF (reference sequence). V dropped 3 bases and J dropped 5; count of bases not matched to a gene: 11. DNA of the CDR3: TGTGCCACCAGCAGCCTCGGGACAGGGCCCGTCCACGAGCAGTACTTC. This translates into CATSSLGTGPVHEQYF.

This clonotype was observed a single time. This chain links TRBV7-9 with TRBJ2-3; D unclear. The CDR3 runs 16 residues. V shed 3 bases and J shed 0 bases, with 13 bases lying between them. Germline loops: CDR1 SEHNR, CDR2 FQNEAQ (reference sequence). Here the CDR3 reads CASSLGIGYSTDTQYF. CDR3 nucleotide sequence: TGTGCCAGCAGCTTGGGAATCGGGTATAGCACAGATACGCAGTATTTT. The whole variable domain, remainder taken from reference TRBV7-9 and TRBJ2-3, is DTGVSQNPRHKITKRGQNVTFRCDPISEHNRLYWYRQTLGQGPEFLTYFQNEAQLEKSRLLSDRFSAERPKGSFSTLEIQRTEQGDSAMYLCASSLGIGYSTDTQYFGPGTRLTVL.

The V call is TRBV19, the J call TRBJ1-6; D ambiguous. Trimming left V 2 bases short and J 6 bases short, with 2 bases between. CDR1 is LNHDA, CDR2 SQIVND, per germline (reference sequence). The length of the CDR3 is 12 residues. The CDR3 region has the DNA TGTGCCAGTAGTATAATTAATTCACCCCTCCACTTT. This encodes CASSIINSPLHF.

A few counts support this clonotype. The chain carries TRBV9 and TRBJ2-1; D gene uncertain. CDR1 SGDLS and CDR2 YYNGEE come from the germline V gene. The CDR3 loop spans 13 amino acids. V was clipped by 2 bases and J by 5 bases, with 8 bases between them. CDR3 nucleotide sequence: TGTGCCAGCAGCGTGGATCTCCACAATGAGCAGTTCTTC. Translating gives CASSVDLHNEQFF. Looking up the rest from reference TRBV9 and TRBJ2-1 gives the full variable domain: DSGVTQTPKHLITATGQRVTLRCSPRSGDLSVYWYQQSLDQGLQFLIQYYNGEERAKGNILERFSAQQFPDLHSELNLSSLELGDSALYFCASSVDLHNEQFFGPGTRLTVL.

This clonotype was recorded a few times. The chain links TRBV6-2 or TRBV6-3 to TRBJ2-7; D is possibly TRBD2 (5 bases). Germline V lookup: CDR1 MNHEY, CDR2 SVGEGT. There are 11 residues in the CDR3. The V end was cut by 7 bases, the J end by 7 bases, with 11 bases between. The CDR3 DNA reads TGTGCCAGCACCGGGCCGGGGGAGCAGTACTTC. Its protein is CASTGPGEQYF.

As regards this clonotype: Mismatch with germline at one junction end may stem from a read error. The chain recombines TRBV20-1 with TRBJ2-5; D unclear. CDR1 DFQATT and CDR2 SNEGSKA come from the germline V gene (reference sequence). The CDR3 runs to 11 residues. CDR3: CSARVQETQSF. CDR3 nucleotides: TGCAGTGCTAGAGTACAAGAGACCCAGTCCTTC.

CDR3 amino acids: CASSLYGAAGEQYV. CDR3 sequence (DNA): TGTGCCAGCAGCTTGTACGGGGCGGCGGGTGAGCAGTACGTC. The chain joins TRBV5-8 to TRBJ2-7, with D tentatively TRBD1 or TRBD2 (5 bases each). The CDR3 runs 14 residues. V lost 1 base and J 7 bases, leaving 15 bases between the germline ends. The germline V gene has CDR1 SGHTS and CDR2 YDEGEE.

This clonotype appeared a few times. The chain couples TRBV4-3 to TRBJ2-2; unclear D gene. The V gene's germline CDR1 is LGHNA and CDR2 YSLEER. The V and J ends lost 3 bases and 0 bases respectively, with 5 bases between them. The CDR3 covers 14 residues. This chain's CDR3 is CASSQSTNTGELFF. DNA for the CDR3: TGCGCCAGCAGCCAGTCCACGAACACCGGGGAGCTGTTTTTT.

The chain carries TRBV20-1 and TRBJ2-5, with 8 bases matching TRBD2. The trim removed 4 bases at V and 5 bases at J, leaving 12 bases unmatched. Looked up from germline, CDR1 is DFQATT and CDR2 is SNEGSKA (reference sequence). The CDR3 contains 15 residues. The CDR3 DNA reads TGCAGTGCTATCAGTTCAGGGACTAGTTCCGAGACCCAGTACTTC. Its translation is CSAISSGTSSETQYF.

V gene TRBV7-8 combines with J gene TRBJ1-5, with 12 positions matching TRBD1. The ends lost 5 bases at V and 5 bases at J; junction bases unmatched: 4. This CDR3 is 15 amino acids long. Germline V gene lookup returns CDR1 SGHVS and CDR2 FQNEAQ. The CDR3 is CASSLGQGADQPQHF. The CDR3 DNA follows: TGTGCCAGCAGCCTGGGACAGGGGGCCGATCAGCCCCAGCATTTT.

The chain couples TRBV20-1 to TRBJ2-1; TRBD2 might be the D (6 bases). The CDR3 consists of 14 residues. V was trimmed by 6 bases and J by 0 bases, leaving 12 bases between them. Germline loops: CDR1 DFQATT, CDR2 SNEGSKA (reference sequence). In nucleotides, the CDR3 is TGCAGTGCCGTTAGCGGAGACTCCTACAATGAGCAGTTCTTC. As protein: CSAVSGDSYNEQFF.

The V and J genes are TRBV6-6 and TRBJ1-3, with D hard to call. The CDR3 contains 12 residues. Trimming stripped 4 bases from V and 3 bases from J, with 4 bases between. Germline V gene sequence: CDR1 MNHNY, CDR2 SVGAGI (reference sequence). Here the CDR3 DNA reads TGTGCCAGCAGTTTAAGTGGAAACACCATATATTTT. It codes for CASSLSGNTIYF.

The rearrangement joins TRBV7-3 to TRBJ2-1; 11 bases are a match to TRBD2. Germline loops: CDR1 SGHTA, CDR2 FQGTGA. CDR3 length: 15 residues. J gave up 3 bases and V 5 bases, and 3 bases lay outside the gene matches. Here the CDR3 reads CASSQGLAVYNEQFF. DNA for the CDR3: TGTGCCAGCAGCCAGGGACTAGCGGTCTACAATGAGCAGTTCTTC.